Listed below are T cell receptor beta chains from one sample, sequenced in a study of OX40 agonist ivuxolimab in advanced cancers. The data were produced by immunoSEQ multiplex PCR, yet TCRdb's version contains in-frame clones alone and is incomplete. This sample yields approximately 60,000 clones, of which roughly 80% are seen a single time; about 5% belongs to the top ten. Sequences were derived from CD4+ or CD8+ T cells sorted from blood, sampled in a trial of the OX40 agonist ivuxolimab. These receptors were collected from an adult with an advanced solid tumor such as melanoma, head and neck, liver or kidney cancer. CDR3s include the opening cysteine and the closing phenylalanine or tryptophan. The order of the fields is V gene, CDR3 length, clone size, J gene, D gene, CDR3 protein, CDR3 DNA. D genes are given only for firm matches. Clone sizes are given selectively: once, few, many, or a class where the clone is expanded.

>TRBV30|15|NA|TRBJ1-2|NA
CAWTRAQGINYGYTF
TGTGCCTGGACTCGGGCCCAGGGAATTAACTATGGCTACACCTTC
>TRBV9|15|NA|TRBJ1-5|NA
CASSPFSGVHQPQHF
TGTGCCAGCAGCCCCTTTTCGGGGGTCCATCAGCCCCAGCATTTT
>TRBV5-1|15|NA|TRBJ1-2|NA
CASNPGGGISYGYTF
TGCGCCAGCAACCCCGGGGGGGGAATCAGCTATGGCTACACCTTC
>TRBV7-3|13|NA|TRBJ1-1|NA
CASREFRETEAFF
TGTGCCAGCAGAGAATTTAGAGAGACTGAAGCTTTCTTT
>TRBV6-1|20|NA|TRBJ2-7|TRBD1
CASSEWTGLGLPVGSYEQYF
TGTGCCAGCAGTGAATGGACAGGGCTAGGGCTACCGGTGGGTTCCTACGAGCAGTACTTC
>TRBV6-1|12|NA|TRBJ1-2|NA
CASSEVSFRDTF
TGTGCCAGCAGTGAAGTAAGCTTTCGGGACACCTTC
>TRBV16|15|NA|TRBJ2-3|NA
CASSPRTPNTDTQYF
TGTGCCAGCAGCCCTCGGACTCCCAACACAGATACGCAGTATTTT
>TRBV7-2|14|NA|TRBJ1-4|NA
CASSLVWGGEKLFF
TGTGCCAGCAGCTTAGTATGGGGGGGTGAAAAACTGTTTTTT
>TRBV6-5|14|NA|TRBJ1-1|NA
CASRSDAENTEAFF
TGTGCCAGCAGGTCGGACGCAGAGAACACTGAAGCTTTCTTT
>TRBV5-8|15|NA|TRBJ2-2|NA
CASSLASGGAGELFF
TGTGCCAGCAGCTTGGCATCGGGCGGGGCCGGGGAGCTGTTTTTT
>TRBV7-7|15|NA|TRBJ2-5|TRBD1
CASSLEDRARETQYF
TGTGCTAGCAGCTTAGAGGACAGGGCTCGGGAGACCCAGTACTTC
>TRBV29-1|10|few|TRBJ2-1|NA
CSVAWHEQFF
TGCAGCGTTGCTTGGCATGAGCAGTTCTTC
>TRBV29-1|11|NA|TRBJ1-3|NA
CSVVIGNTIYF
TGCAGCGTTGTTATTGGAAACACCATATATTTT
>TRBV19|14|NA|TRBJ1-2|NA
CASNAKAVRYGYTF
TGTGCCAGTAACGCCAAGGCCGTCCGCTATGGCTACACCTTC
>TRBV6-5|14|few|TRBJ1-1|NA
CASSPPIGAGEAFF
TGTGCCAGCAGTCCACCTATTGGGGCGGGCGAAGCTTTCTTT
>TRBV11-2|13|NA|TRBJ1-4|NA
CASSLRVYEKLFF
TGTGCCAGCAGCTTGAGGGTATATGAAAAACTGTTTTTT
>TRBV11-1|14|NA|TRBJ1-1|NA
CASSLVRRATEAFF
TGTGCCAGCAGCTTAGTACGTAGGGCGACTGAAGCTTTCTTT
>TRBV11-2|16|once|TRBJ2-1|NA
CASSLVWAIGNNEQFF
TGTGCCAGCAGCTTAGTATGGGCGATCGGGAATAATGAGCAGTTCTTC
>TRBV4-2|17|NA|TRBJ2-2|TRBD1
CASSQDTGTGITGELFF
TGTGCCAGCAGCCAAGATACCGGGACAGGGATCACCGGGGAGCTGTTTTTT
>TRBV5-6|16|NA|TRBJ1-1|NA
CASSLGGIRMNTEAFF
TGTGCCAGCAGCTTGGGTGGTATTCGCATGAACACTGAAGCTTTCTTT
>TRBV7-6|15|NA|TRBJ2-3|TRBD2
CASSKSGGAADTQYF
TGTGCCAGCAGCAAGAGCGGGGGGGCCGCAGATACGCAGTATTTT
>TRBV5-1|16|NA|TRBJ1-2|TRBD1
CASSLAGQGPIGGYTF
TGCGCCAGCAGCTTGGCGGGACAGGGACCAATCGGTGGCTACACCTTC
>TRBV12-5|15|once|TRBJ1-2|TRBD1
CASGGSGTGVGGYTF
TGTGCTAGTGGGGGTTCCGGGACAGGGGTTGGCGGCTACACCTTC
>TRBV7-9|13|few|TRBJ1-2|NA
CASSWDRGGGYTF
TGTGCCAGCAGCTGGGATAGGGGGGGAGGCTACACCTTC
>TRBV2|16|NA|TRBJ2-3|TRBD2
CASSEEGSGGTDTQYF
TGTGCCAGCAGTGAAGAGGGTAGCGGGGGGACAGATACGCAGTATTTT
>TRBV4-3|15|NA|TRBJ2-3|TRBD2
CASSQDPGGGDTQYF
TGCGCCAGCAGCCAAGATCCGGGAGGAGGGGATACGCAGTATTTT
>TRBV19|16|NA|TRBJ1-3|NA
CASRNRTVISGNTIYF
TGTGCCAGTAGGAACAGGACCGTCATCTCTGGAAACACCATATATTTT
>TRBV9|15|NA|TRBJ1-4|NA
CASSSRASTNEKLFF
TGTGCCAGCAGCTCTAGGGCATCCACTAATGAAAAACTGTTTTTT
>TRBV7-3|13|NA|TRBJ1-1|NA
CASSLFENTEAFF
TGTGCCAGCAGCTTATTCGAGAACACTGAAGCTTTCTTT
>TRBV7-8|17|NA|TRBJ2-1|NA
CASSLARVKTVYNEQFF
TGTGCCAGCAGCTTAGCCCGCGTCAAAACGGTCTACAATGAGCAGTTCTTC
>TRBV4-1|14|NA|TRBJ2-5|NA
CASSQAAGQETQYF
TGCGCCAGCAGCCAAGCAGCGGGCCAAGAGACCCAGTACTTC
>TRBV5-8|15|NA|TRBJ1-4|NA
CASSFYQGGYEKLFF
TGTGCCAGCAGCTTCTACCAGGGTGGTTATGAAAAACTGTTTTTT
>TRBV6-5|12|NA|TRBJ1-1|NA
CASSNLGPQAFF
TGTGCCAGCAGTAACCTGGGCCCCCAAGCTTTCTTT
>TRBV11-2|15|many|TRBJ1-1|NA
CASSLERTANTEAFF
TGTGCCAGCAGCTTAGAGAGGACAGCGAACACTGAAGCTTTCTTT
>TRBV7-9|15|many|TRBJ1-5|NA
CASSRAGELNQPQHF
TGTGCCAGCAGCCGAGCAGGAGAACTCAATCAGCCCCAGCATTTT
>TRBV14|14|NA|TRBJ2-6|NA
CASSQVGGANVLTF
TGTGCCAGCAGCCAGGTCGGTGGGGCCAACGTCCTGACTTTC